The 12 T cell receptor beta chains reported below all come from one sample, sequenced in a study of blood T cell repertoires in COVID-19. The protocol was immunoSEQ multiplex PCR, while the TCRdb copy is restricted to in-frame clones and leaves out a portion. The sample includes around 190,000 clones, 86% of them seen just once. The sequenced sample consisted of PBMCs or T cells enriched from blood (not recorded which). The receptors derive from a middle-aged woman in a cohort exposed to, infected with or recovered from COVID-19 (not recorded which).

A word on this clone: The sample holds other DNA sequences that translate to the same CDR3. The rearrangement uses TRBV19 and TRBJ2-7, with 9 bases identical to TRBD1. The J segment lost 2 bases and the V segment lost 5 bases, leaving 1 base of the junction unmatched. Germline V gene data show CDR1 as LNHDA and CDR2 as SQIVND (reference sequence). The CDR3 covers 13 residues. The CDR3 nucleotides read TGTGCCAGTAGTCGACAGGGGGCCTACGAGCAGTACTTC. Translated: CASSRQGAYEQYF.

This chain uses TRBV7-6 with TRBJ2-7; TRBD2 matches 10 bases. V lost 5 bases, J lost 7 bases, and 11 bases stayed unmatched. Germline assignment: CDR1 SGHVS and CDR2 FNYEAQ. The CDR3 totals 15 residues. The CDR3 region has the DNA TGTGCCAGCAGCCGTACTAGCGGGGCCTTTGTTGAGCAGTACTTC. Its protein is CASSRTSGAFVEQYF.

The rearrangement joins TRBV6-6 to TRBJ2-1; tentative D call: TRBD1 (5 bases). Germline V gene data show CDR1 as MNHNY and CDR2 as SVGAGI (reference sequence). This CDR3 has 13 residues. V was pared by 4 bases and J by 8 bases, with 12 bases between. In DNA, the CDR3 is TGTGCCAGCAGTTTGTGGACACGCGATGAGCAGTTCTTC. Amino acid sequence: CASSLWTRDEQFF.

The chain joins TRBV7-6 to TRBJ1-6, with TRBD1 matching 7 bases. CDR3 length: 15 residues. CDR1 and CDR2 (germline): SGHVS, FNYEAQ. J lost 6 bases, V lost 5 bases, and 7 bases had no gene match. The CDR3 coding sequence is TGTGCCAGCAGCCTATGGGCAGGGGGTAATTCACCCCTCCACTTT. It is translated as CASSLWAGGNSPLHF.

The V and J genes are TRBV6-5 and TRBJ1-6; no firm D call. V lost 4 bases, J lost 14 bases, and 15 bases lay in between. Germline V gene sequence: CDR1 MNHEY, CDR2 SVGAGI. The length of the CDR3 is 13 residues. In nucleotides, the CDR3 is TGTGCCAGCAGTTTGTGGTGGAAAGAGGCCCTCCACTTT. Residues: CASSLWWKEALHF.

The V and J genes are TRBV27 and TRBJ2-2, with TRBD1 identical over 8 bases. The CDR3 sequence is 13 residues long. V dropped 6 bases and J dropped 6; count of bases not matched to a gene: 3. CDR1 MNHEY and CDR2 SMNVEV come from the germline V gene (reference sequence). The CDR3: CASSKTGAGELFF. The DNA for the CDR3 is TGTGCCAGCAGCAAGACAGGGGCCGGGGAGCTGTTTTTT.

The chain combines TRBV2 with TRBJ1-1, with D possibly being TRBD1 (5 bases). There are 13 residues in the CDR3. The V end lost 8 bases, the J end lost 0 bases, and 10 bases lay between the germline ends. Germline V gives CDR1 SNHLY, CDR2 FYNNEI. CDR3 amino acids: CASSRDMNTEAFF. The CDR3 coding sequence is TGTGCCAGCTCCAGGGATATGAACACTGAAGCTTTCTTT.

The chain couples TRBV6-1 to TRBJ2-1, with D tentatively TRBD2 (5 bases). Per the germline V gene, CDR1 is MNHNS and CDR2 is SASEGT. The CDR3 consists of 15 residues. V gave up 2 bases and J gave up 5 bases, with 13 bases separating them. The CDR3 region is CASSEPLNSDNEQFF. The DNA of the CDR3 is TGTGCCAGCAGTGAACCTTTGAATAGCGACAATGAGCAGTTCTTC.

The chain joins TRBV7-6 to TRBJ1-1; 8 bases are a match to TRBD1. V gave up 3 bases and J gave up 3 bases; unmatched junction bases: 9. CDR3 size: 16 residues. Germline CDR1 is SGHVS and CDR2 is FNYEAQ. The CDR3 nucleotides are TGTGCCAGCAGCTTGGGACAGGAATCTGATTACACTGAAGCTTTCTTT. Translated, it gives CASSLGQESDYTEAFF.

This chain connects TRBV27 to TRBJ1-5, with 10 bases matching TRBD1. The V and J ends lost 7 bases and 5 bases, in that order; junction bases with no gene match: 5. The germline V gene has CDR1 MNHEY and CDR2 SMNVEV (reference sequence). The CDR3 has 14 amino acids. The chain's CDR3 is CASTLTGGHQPQHF. For the CDR3, the DNA is TGTGCCAGCACCCTGACAGGGGGCCATCAGCCCCAGCATTTT.

This clone was counted a single time. This chain joins TRBV11-2 and TRBJ1-2, with 10 bases aligning to TRBD1. Germline lookup yields CDR1 SGHAT and CDR2 FQNNGV. CDR3 length: 17 amino acids. J was trimmed by 1 base and V by 3 bases; bases with no gene match: 8. The CDR3 sequence: CASSFLWDRGINYGYTF. The CDR3, as DNA: TGTGCCAGCAGCTTCCTCTGGGACAGGGGCATTAACTATGGCTACACCTTC. Full variable domain (outside the CDR3, taken from reference TRBV11-2 and TRBJ1-2): EAGVAQSPRYKIIEKRQSVAFWCNPISGHATLYWYQQILGQGPKLLIQFQNNGVVDDSQLPKDRFSAERLKGVDSTLKIQPAKLEDSAVYLCASSFLWDRGINYGYTFGSGTRLTVV.

The rearrangement joins TRBV29-1 to TRBJ2-2; D is possibly TRBD2 (5 bases). The V end lost 7 bases, the J end lost 0 bases, and 21 bases lay between the germline ends. Germline V gene sequence: CDR1 SQVTM, CDR2 ANQGSEA. There are 17 residues in the CDR3. Here the CDR3 DNA reads TGCAGCGCAGGATCGGCTCGAGCGGCAGCGAACACCGGGGAGCTGTTTTTT. This sequence encodes CSAGSARAAANTGELFF.